Sequencing of this T cell receptor (beta chain) was carried out in a study of CD8 T cells in Susac syndrome. The CDR3 spans 10 residues. Germline CDR1 reads DFQATT; CDR2 reads SNEGSKA (reference sequence). The trim removed 5 bases at V and 12 bases at J, leaving 4 bases unmatched. 0.5 to 1 ug RNA was reverse transcribed with random hexamers. The immunoSEQ assay covered 54 Vbeta and 13 Jbeta segments for CDR3. One entry per CDR3 protein, called by TCRdb with MiXCR from the immunoSEQ multiplex PCR reads. The top ten hold approximately 0.082% of the sample, which has 190,000 or so distinct CDR3 sequences, approximately 95% seen once.

The receptor was isolated from a human donor with multiple sclerosis. V gene TRBV20-1 combines with J gene TRBJ2-1; TRBD1 agrees at 7 bases. Sequenced input: CD4+ T cells from PBMCs. The CDR3 is CSAGHRGQFF. The CDR3 DNA sequence: TGCAGTGCTGGGCACAGGGGGCAGTTCTTC.